One and the same sample provided the 25 T cell receptor beta chains below, sequenced in a study of early T cells in non-severe SARS-CoV-2 infection. TCRdb ran MiXCR on the 5' RACE reads and lists one entry per CDR3 protein. The sample records tens of thousands of distinct CDR3 sequences, about 9.4% being singletons. The sample in question was whole blood, obtained at baseline. Every receptor here comes from an adult who was a healthcare worker with PCR-confirmed SARS-CoV-2 infection or an uninfected control (not recorded which).

This clonotype was observed at least ten times. V usage is TRBV5-1 and J usage is TRBJ1-4, with unresolved D. Trimming stripped 1 base from V and 3 bases from J, with 4 bases between. The CDR3 loop spans 13 amino acids. Germline CDR1 reads SGHRS; CDR2 reads YFSETQ. CDR3 in amino acids: CASSLRPNEKLFF. DNA of the CDR3: TGCGCCAGCAGCTTGAGGCCTAATGAAAAACTGTTTTTT.

The V and J genes are TRBV11-2 and TRBJ2-7; 7 bases align to TRBD1. With 1 base clipped from V and 4 bases from J, the junction kept 10 bases outside the gene matches. Germline V lookup: CDR1 SGHAT, CDR2 FQNNGV. This CDR3 contains 16 residues. CDR3 sequence (DNA): TGTGCCAGCAGCTTAGGACCCGGGACAGACTCTTACGAGCAGTACTTC. It specifies CASSLGPGTDSYEQYF. Using reference TRBV11-2 and TRBJ2-7 for the parts outside the CDR3, the full variable domain is EAGVAQSPRYKIIEKRQSVAFWCNPISGHATLYWYQQILGQGPKLLIQFQNNGVVDDSQLPKDRFSAERLKGVDSTLKIQPAKLEDSAVYLCASSLGPGTDSYEQYFGPGTRLTVT.

This clonotype was found a few times. The chain employs TRBV7-8 and TRBJ2-2; D is perhaps TRBD1 or TRBD2 (5 bases each). V was clipped by 5 bases and J by 4 bases, with 17 bases between them. Per germline, CDR1 SGHVS and CDR2 FQNEAQ. The CDR3 has 16 amino acids. This CDR3 is CASSREGARGTGELFF. CDR3 sequence (DNA): TGTGCCAGCAGCCGAGAAGGGGCGAGGGGCACCGGGGAGCTGTTTTTT.

At least ten counts were recorded for this clonotype. V is TRBV7-2 and J is TRBJ1-6, with D possibly being TRBD1 (6 bases). V gave up 5 bases and J gave up 9 bases, with 17 bases separating them. Germline CDR1 SGHTA, CDR2 FQGNSA. There are 15 residues in the CDR3. DNA for the CDR3: TGTGCCAGCAGCCCCCTTGTCGGGGGCCTTTCACCCCTCCACTTT. It yields the protein CASSPLVGGLSPLHF.

This clonotype was seen only a few times. The chain has TRBV29-1 and TRBJ1-4, with D possibly TRBD1 on 6 matching bases. With 5 bases removed from V and 3 bases from J, the gap between germline ends came to 16 bases. There are 15 residues in the CDR3. Germline CDR1 reads SQVTM; CDR2 reads ANQGSEA. CDR3 nucleotide sequence: TGCAGCGTTAAACAGGGAGGGGGAGCTAATGAAAAACTGTTTTTT. Its protein product is CSVKQGGGANEKLFF. The whole variable domain, remainder taken from reference TRBV29-1 and TRBJ1-4, is SAVISQKPSRDICQRGTSLTIQCQVDSQVTMMFWYRQQPGQSLTLIATANQGSEATYESGFVIDKFPISRPNLTFSTLTVSNMSPEDSSIYLCSVKQGGGANEKLFFGSGTQLSVL.

This clonotype was observed many times. The chain uses TRBV20-1 and TRBJ1-2; D is undetermined. The V and J ends lost 7 bases and 1 base respectively, with 13 bases between them. The germline V gene encodes CDR1 DFQATT and CDR2 SNEGSKA (reference sequence). The CDR3 has 13 residues. CDR3 region: CSGSLGRNYGYTF. In nucleotides, the CDR3 is TGCAGTGGATCTTTAGGACGTAACTATGGCTACACCTTC.

The chain employs TRBV9 and TRBJ1-1, with unresolved D. CDR3 length: 14 amino acids. Looked up from germline, CDR1 is SGDLS and CDR2 is YYNGEE. The V gene lost 3 bases and the J gene lost 0 bases, with 9 bases spanning the gap. The DNA for the CDR3 is TGTGCCAGCAGCGGAGGGTTCATGAACACTGAAGCTTTCTTT. Translation gives CASSGGFMNTEAFF.

Only a few counts were recorded for this clonotype. The chain carries TRBV27 and TRBJ1-1, with 9 bases fitting TRBD1. V was pared by 5 bases and J by 0 bases, with 7 bases of the junction left unmatched. The germline gives CDR1 MNHEY, CDR2 SMNVEV (reference sequence). This CDR3 comprises 16 residues. CDR3 nucleotides: TGTGCCAGCAGTCAAGGACAGGGGACCATGAACACTGAAGCTTTCTTT. Residues: CASSQGQGTMNTEAFF.

The rearrangement links TRBV19 to TRBJ1-2; D call uncertain. The germline V gene encodes CDR1 LNHDA and CDR2 SQIVND (reference sequence). V lost 4 bases to trimming and J lost 3 bases, with 18 bases between them. This CDR3 has 16 residues. The CDR3 coding sequence is TGTGCCAGTAGTAACTACGGGTATTCCGGGGACTATGGCTACACCTTC. It is translated as CASSNYGYSGDYGYTF.

The V gene is TRBV4-3, the J gene TRBJ2-6; 9 positions agree with TRBD1. Germline assignment: CDR1 LGHNA and CDR2 YSLEER. After removal of 3 bases from V and 2 bases from J, the junction contained 8 bases not matched to a gene. This CDR3 is built from 18 residues. In nucleotides, the CDR3 is TGCGCCAGCAGCCAGCAACAGGGGGCTCTTACTGGGGCCAACGTCCTGACTTTC. The encoded protein is CASSQQQGALTGANVLTF.

The chain is built from TRBV4-1 and TRBJ2-1, with 8 bases that match TRBD2. The V segment lost 1 base and the J segment 7 bases; nucleotides outside the gene matches: 12. The V gene's germline CDR1 is MGHRA and CDR2 YSYEKL. The CDR3 has 17 residues. CDR3 sequence (DNA): TGCGCCAGCAGCCAAGGAGCGGCGACTAGCGTTTTAAATGAGCAGTTCTTC. This sequence encodes CASSQGAATSVLNEQFF.

This rearrangement joins TRBV7-2 to TRBJ2-1, with 10 nucleotides matching TRBD1. With 3 bases clipped from V and 12 bases from J, the junction kept 11 bases outside the gene matches. Germline V gene lookup returns CDR1 SGHTA and CDR2 FQGNSA. The CDR3 is made up of 15 amino acids. The CDR3 is CASSFDRGPTEGQFF. The CDR3 nucleotides read TGTGCCAGCAGCTTCGACAGGGGGCCAACAGAGGGGCAGTTCTTC.

J is TRBJ2-3 and V is TRBV9; D perhaps matches TRBD2 (5 bases). V dropped 1 base and J dropped 4 bases, with 10 bases sitting between them. The germline gives CDR1 SGDLS, CDR2 YYNGEE. The CDR3 length is 14 residues. This CDR3 reads CASSVSGWSDTQYF. In DNA, the CDR3 is TGTGCCAGCAGCGTAAGCGGATGGTCAGATACGCAGTATTTT.

In this sample, this clonotype turned up a few times. The rearrangement joins TRBV14 to TRBJ2-7; possible D gene TRBD2, 5 bases. From germline, CDR1 is SGHDN and CDR2 FVKESK. CDR3 length equals 14 residues. Between the trimmed V and J ends, which lost 1 base and 3 bases, there was a span of 10 bases. The CDR3 region is CASSQAGDYYEQYF. CDR3 sequence (DNA): TGTGCCAGCAGCCAAGCGGGCGACTACTACGAGCAGTACTTC.

There are many counts of this clonotype. The chain couples TRBV10-3 to TRBJ2-1; TRBD1 might be the D (5 bases). V lost 11 bases, J lost 0 bases, and 17 bases lay in between. The germline CDR1 and CDR2 sequences are ENHRY and SYGVKD. The CDR3 is 15 amino acids. CDR3 sequence: CASRDRPSSYNEQFF. DNA for the CDR3: TGTGCCTCCCGTGACAGACCGAGCTCCTACAATGAGCAGTTCTTC.

This clonotype was picked up many times. CDR3 protein: CASSMGGNTDTQYF. DNA of the CDR3: TGTGCCAGCAGCATGGGGGGGAATACAGATACGCAGTATTTT. This sequence joins TRBV7-3 and TRBJ2-3; 7 bases are shared with TRBD2. Germline assignment: CDR1 SGHTA and CDR2 FQGTGA. The V and J ends lost 5 bases and 3 bases, in that order; junction bases with no gene match: 5. This CDR3 is 14 amino acids long.

The chain combines TRBV4-3 with TRBJ2-1; 10 bases agree with TRBD2. Looked up from germline, CDR1 is LGHNA and CDR2 is YSLEER. The CDR3 spans 17 residues. V lost 1 base and J lost 6; bases outside the gene matches: 9. As DNA, the CDR3 is TGCGCCAGCAGCCAAGCCCTAAGCGGGGGGGCCTTCAATGAGCAGTTCTTC. Protein product: CASSQALSGGAFNEQFF.

The rearrangement links TRBV10-2 to TRBJ2-7; D gene unclear. Germline values: CDR1 WSHSY, CDR2 SAAADI. The germline V and J ends were trimmed by 8 bases and 3 bases, with 8 bases remaining between them. The CDR3 runs to 11 residues. CDR3 nucleotide sequence: TGCGCCAGCGCCGGCTTCTACGAGCAGTACTTC. Its translation: CASAGFYEQYF.

The rearrangement links TRBV5-1 to TRBJ1-2; unclear D gene. The CDR3 loop spans 15 amino acids. The germline V gene has CDR1 SGHRS and CDR2 YFSETQ. Trimming took off 2 bases at V and 2 bases at J, with 13 bases between the two ends. The CDR3 protein is CASSFTSPGNYGYTF. CDR3 nucleotides: TGCGCCAGCAGCTTTACTTCACCCGGGAACTATGGCTACACCTTC.

There are a few counts of this clonotype. V and J are TRBV10-2 and TRBJ2-7; 7 bases agree with TRBD1. The CDR3 has 14 amino acids. Germline assignment: CDR1 WSHSY and CDR2 SAAADI. Unmatched junction bases numbered 9, after V lost 7 bases and J lost 3 bases. CDR3 amino acids: CASIVTGDNYEQYF. The CDR3 DNA sequence: TGCGCCAGCATAGTCACAGGGGATAACTACGAGCAGTACTTC.

This clonotype has ten or more counts. The V gene is TRBV5-1, the J gene TRBJ2-3, with D maybe TRBD2 (7 bases). The CDR3 covers 16 residues. From germline, CDR1 is SGHRS and CDR2 YFSETQ. V shed 3 bases and J shed 0 bases, with 14 bases lying between them. CDR3 loop: CASSWGLAASTDTQYF. The CDR3 DNA sequence: TGCGCCAGCAGCTGGGGGCTAGCGGCTAGCACAGATACGCAGTATTTT.

The genes are TRBV4-3 and TRBJ2-7; D is uncertain. This CDR3 comprises 14 residues. Germline-derived CDR1 and CDR2 are LGHNA and YSLEER. Trimming took 1 base from V and 2 from J, leaving 9 bases between them. The CDR3 spells CASSQARRTYEQYF. In DNA, the CDR3 is TGCGCCAGCAGCCAAGCCAGGCGAACCTACGAGCAGTACTTC.

V gene TRBV19 combines with J gene TRBJ2-1; D remains ambiguous. Trimming took 5 bases from V and 0 from J, leaving 11 bases between them. CDR3 size: 15 residues. The germline gives CDR1 LNHDA, CDR2 SQIVND (reference sequence). This CDR3 is CASSPQTSSYNEQFF. CDR3 bases: TGTGCCAGTAGTCCCCAGACGAGCTCCTACAATGAGCAGTTCTTC.

The chain has TRBV4-1 and TRBJ1-2, with D hard to call. This CDR3 has 13 amino acids. CDR1 is MGHRA and CDR2 is YSYEKL in the germline V gene. V lost 4 bases and J 6 bases, leaving 12 bases between the germline ends. CDR3 loop: CASSPQSEHGYTF. The CDR3 DNA reads as TGCGCCAGCAGCCCGCAATCCGAACATGGCTACACCTTC.

Many counts were recorded for this clonotype. The rearrangement links TRBV5-8 to TRBJ2-1, with D hard to call. This CDR3 has 12 residues. Per the germline V gene, CDR1 is SGHTS and CDR2 is YDEGEE. V was trimmed by 1 base and J by 10 bases, leaving 9 bases between them. CDR3 nucleotide sequence: TGTGCCAGCAGCTTGATAAGCCCAGAGCAGTTCTTC. Translated: CASSLISPEQFF.